This TCR beta chain was retrieved from a study of CD8 T cells in ankylosing spondylitis. With regard to this clonotype: Its target is unknown.

In making TCR beta libraries, quantitative 5'-RACE with molecular barcodes was used. TCRdb called the 5' RACE reads again in MiXCR, with one record for every CDR3 protein. In the table there are about 840,000 distinct CDR3 sequences, roughly 10% of which are singletons. CDR1 LGHNA and CDR2 YSLEER come from the germline V gene. The CDR3 has 16 amino acids. Trimming cost V 1 base and J 1 base, with 14 bases left between them. General observations from the study: Significantly higher representation of disease-linked clones was reported for matched ankylosing spondylitis synovial fluid. Ankylosing spondylitis blood seemed to carry a telltale TCR beta motif made of eight or nine highly homologous variants.

The genes are TRBV4-3 and TRBJ2-7, with D perhaps being TRBD1 or TRBD2 (6 bases each). The TCR comes from a male donor with ankylosing spondylitis. Sequenced sample: blood, either unsorted or a sorted T cell fraction (not recorded which). The CDR3 coding sequence is TGCGCCAGCAGCCAAGCCCCGGGGGCGGGATCCTACGAGCAGTACTTC. It specifies CASSQAPGAGSYEQYF.